This T cell receptor (beta chain) was identified in a study of T cell responses to AZD1222 COVID-19 vaccine. Study-level results: Clonal diversity may have been underestimated, and the donors were mostly white British, with more females than males.

The analysis combined second doses at about 4 or about 12 weeks. The CDR3 covers 15 residues. Germline V gene data show CDR1 as LGHNT and CDR2 as FRNRAP. V lost 0 bases and J 3 bases, leaving 10 bases between the germline ends. Profiling relied on immunoSEQ multiplex PCR, and the TCRdb table lists in-frame clones only, not all of them. This sample has about 160,000 clones, with 85% to 90% found just once. This clone was found once. Antigen: not known. The chain carries TRBV12-5 and TRBJ2-3, with D unresolved. The source material was peripheral blood, sampled 28 days after the second AZD1222 dose. This clonotype originated in an adult who received the AZD1222 COVID-19 vaccine. The CDR3 DNA is TGTGCTAGTGGTTTGGTACTTGATGGAACAGATACGCAGTATTTT. This gives the protein CASGLVLDGTDTQYF. Supplemented by reference TRBV12-5 and TRBJ2-3, the full variable domain reads DARVTQTPRHKVTEMGQEVTMRCQPILGHNTVFWYRQTMMQGLELLAYFRNRAPLDDSGMPKDRFSAEMPDATLATLKIQPSEPRDSAVYFCASGLVLDGTDTQYFGPGTRLTVL.